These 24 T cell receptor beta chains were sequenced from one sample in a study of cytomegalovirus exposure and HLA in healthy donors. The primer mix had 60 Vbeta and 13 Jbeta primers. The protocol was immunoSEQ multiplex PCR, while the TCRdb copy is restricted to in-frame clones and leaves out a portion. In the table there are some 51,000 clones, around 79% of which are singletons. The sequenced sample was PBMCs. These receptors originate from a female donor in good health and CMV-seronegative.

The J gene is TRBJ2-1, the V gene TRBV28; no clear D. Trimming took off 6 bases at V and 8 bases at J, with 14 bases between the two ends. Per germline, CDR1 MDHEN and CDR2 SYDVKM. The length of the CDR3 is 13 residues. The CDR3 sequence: CASRLPPRYEQFF. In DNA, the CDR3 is TGTGCCAGCAGGCTCCCTCCGAGGTATGAGCAGTTCTTC.

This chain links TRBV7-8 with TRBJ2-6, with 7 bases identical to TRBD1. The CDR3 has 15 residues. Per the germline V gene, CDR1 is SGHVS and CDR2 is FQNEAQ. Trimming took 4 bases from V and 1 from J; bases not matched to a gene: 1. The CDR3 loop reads CASSSTGSGANVLTF. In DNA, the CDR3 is TGTGCCAGCAGCTCGACAGGGTCTGGGGCCAACGTCCTGACTTTC.

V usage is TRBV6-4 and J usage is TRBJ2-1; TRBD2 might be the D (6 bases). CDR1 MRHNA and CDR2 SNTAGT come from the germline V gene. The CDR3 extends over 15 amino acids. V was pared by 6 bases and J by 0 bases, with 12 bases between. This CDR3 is CASREGTSSYNEQFF. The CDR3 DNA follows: TGTGCCAGCAGGGAGGGGACGAGCTCCTACAATGAGCAGTTCTTC.

The CDR3 reads CASSQDREEEKYF. The CDR3 DNA follows: TGCGCCAGCAGCCAAGATCGAGAGGAGGAGAAGTACTTC. The rearrangement links TRBV4-3 to TRBJ2-5, with D perhaps TRBD2 (5 bases). The CDR3 runs to 13 residues. V lost 0 bases and J 12 bases, leaving 14 bases between the germline ends. Germline-derived CDR1 and CDR2 are LGHNA and YSLEER.

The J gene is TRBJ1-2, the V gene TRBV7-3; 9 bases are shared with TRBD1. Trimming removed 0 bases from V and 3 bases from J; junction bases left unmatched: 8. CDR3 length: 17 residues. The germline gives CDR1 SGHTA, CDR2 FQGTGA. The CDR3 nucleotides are TGTGCCAGCAGCTTAACGGCCGGACAGGGGAAGGACTATGGCTACACCTTC. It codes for CASSLTAGQGKDYGYTF.

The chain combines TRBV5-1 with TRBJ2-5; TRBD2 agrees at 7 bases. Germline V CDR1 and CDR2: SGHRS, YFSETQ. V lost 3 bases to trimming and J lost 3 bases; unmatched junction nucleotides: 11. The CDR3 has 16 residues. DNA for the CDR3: TGCGCCAGCAGCTCTCTTCTAGCGGAGAAAAAAGAGACCCAGTACTTC. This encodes CASSSLLAEKKETQYF.

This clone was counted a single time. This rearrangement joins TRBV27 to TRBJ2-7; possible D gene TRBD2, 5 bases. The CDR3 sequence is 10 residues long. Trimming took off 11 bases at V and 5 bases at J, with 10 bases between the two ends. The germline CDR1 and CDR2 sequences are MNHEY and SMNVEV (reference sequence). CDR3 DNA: TGTGCCTGGGAGTATCACGAGCAGTACTTC. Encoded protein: CAWEYHEQYF.

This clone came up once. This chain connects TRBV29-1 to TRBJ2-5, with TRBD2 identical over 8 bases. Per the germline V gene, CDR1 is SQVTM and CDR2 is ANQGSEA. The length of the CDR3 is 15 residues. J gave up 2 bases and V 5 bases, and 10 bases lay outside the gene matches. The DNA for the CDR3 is TGCAGCGTTCGGTCTAGCGGGCCTCCGCAAGAGACCCAGTACTTC. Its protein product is CSVRSSGPPQETQYF.

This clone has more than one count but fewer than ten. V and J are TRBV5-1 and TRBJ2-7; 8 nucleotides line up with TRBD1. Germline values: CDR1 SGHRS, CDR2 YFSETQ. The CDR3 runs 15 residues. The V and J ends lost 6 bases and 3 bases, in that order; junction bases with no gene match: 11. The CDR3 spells CASTPKPGQVYEQYF. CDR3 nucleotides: TGCGCCAGCACACCTAAACCGGGACAGGTCTACGAGCAGTACTTC. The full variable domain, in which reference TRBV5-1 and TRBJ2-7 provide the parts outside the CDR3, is KAGVTQTPRYLIKTRGQQVTLSCSPISGHRSVSWYQQTPGQGLQFLFEYFSETQRNKGNFPGRFSGRQFSNSRSEMNVSTLELGDSALYLCASTPKPGQVYEQYFGPGTRLTVT.

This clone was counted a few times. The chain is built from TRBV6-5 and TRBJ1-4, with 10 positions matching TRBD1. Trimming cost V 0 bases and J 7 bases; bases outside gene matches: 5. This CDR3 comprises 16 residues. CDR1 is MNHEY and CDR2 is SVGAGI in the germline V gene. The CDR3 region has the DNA TGTGCCAGCAGTTACTCGCTTGGGACAGGGGCTGAAAAACTGTTTTTT. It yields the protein CASSYSLGTGAEKLFF.

In DNA, the CDR3 is TGTGCCAGCAGCCAAGGACAGCCTCATAGCAATCAGCCCCAGCATTTT. Its translation: CASSQGQPHSNQPQHF. The J gene is TRBJ1-5, the V gene TRBV4-2, with a weak D call TRBD1 (5 bases). CDR3 length equals 16 residues. The V gene lost 1 base and the J gene lost 0 bases, with 10 bases spanning the gap. Germline values: CDR1 LGHNA, CDR2 YNFKEQ.

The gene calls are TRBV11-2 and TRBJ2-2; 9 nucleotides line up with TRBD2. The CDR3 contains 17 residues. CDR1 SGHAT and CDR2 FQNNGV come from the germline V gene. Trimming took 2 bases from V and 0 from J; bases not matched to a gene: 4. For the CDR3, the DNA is TGTGCCAGCAGCTTACAAGCGGGGGGCGCGAACACCGGGGAGCTGTTTTTT. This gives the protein CASSLQAGGANTGELFF.

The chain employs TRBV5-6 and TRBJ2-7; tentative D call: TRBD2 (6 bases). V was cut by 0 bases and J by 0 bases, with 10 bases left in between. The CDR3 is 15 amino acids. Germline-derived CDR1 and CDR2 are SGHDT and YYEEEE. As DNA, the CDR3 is TGTGCCAGCAGCTTGGGTCGGGGGAGCTCCTACGAGCAGTACTTC. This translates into CASSLGRGSSYEQYF.

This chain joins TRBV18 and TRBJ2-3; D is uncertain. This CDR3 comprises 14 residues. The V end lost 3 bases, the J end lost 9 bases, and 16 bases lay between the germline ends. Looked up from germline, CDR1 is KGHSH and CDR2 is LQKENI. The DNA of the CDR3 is TGTGCCAGCTCACCCCGACACGCCTTGAGAACGCAGTATTTT. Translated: CASSPRHALRTQYF.

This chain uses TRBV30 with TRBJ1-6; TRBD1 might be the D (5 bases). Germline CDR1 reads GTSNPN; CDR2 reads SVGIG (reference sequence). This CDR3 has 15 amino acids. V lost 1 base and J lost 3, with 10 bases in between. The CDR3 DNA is TGTGCCTGGAGTGGGGGGGGACTCTATAATTCACCCCTCCACTTT. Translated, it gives CAWSGGGLYNSPLHF.

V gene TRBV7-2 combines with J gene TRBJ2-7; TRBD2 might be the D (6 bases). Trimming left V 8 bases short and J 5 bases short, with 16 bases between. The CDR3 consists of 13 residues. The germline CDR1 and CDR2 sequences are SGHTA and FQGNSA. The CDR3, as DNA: TGTGCCAGCGGGTGGGCGGGGTCCCACGAGCAGTACTTC. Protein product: CASGWAGSHEQYF.

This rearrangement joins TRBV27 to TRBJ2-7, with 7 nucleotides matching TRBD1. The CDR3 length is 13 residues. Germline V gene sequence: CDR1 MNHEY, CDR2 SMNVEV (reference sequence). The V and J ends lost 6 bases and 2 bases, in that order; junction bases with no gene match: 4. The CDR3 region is CASRWQGAYEQYF. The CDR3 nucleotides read TGTGCCAGCAGGTGGCAGGGGGCCTACGAGCAGTACTTC.

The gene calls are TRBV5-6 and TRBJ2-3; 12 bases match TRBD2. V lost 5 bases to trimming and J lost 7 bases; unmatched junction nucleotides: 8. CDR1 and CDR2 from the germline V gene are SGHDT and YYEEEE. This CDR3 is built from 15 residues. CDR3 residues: CASSLRLAGAYTQYF. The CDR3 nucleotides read TGTGCCAGCAGTCTTAGACTAGCGGGAGCCTATACGCAGTATTTT.

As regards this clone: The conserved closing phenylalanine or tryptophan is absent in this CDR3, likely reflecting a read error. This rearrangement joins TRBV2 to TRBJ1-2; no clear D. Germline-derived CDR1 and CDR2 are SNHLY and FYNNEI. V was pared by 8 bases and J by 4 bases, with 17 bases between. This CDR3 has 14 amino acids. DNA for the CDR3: TGTGCCAGCTGGGCCGTGTGGGCTACCTATGGCTACACCCTC. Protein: CASWAVWATYGYTL.

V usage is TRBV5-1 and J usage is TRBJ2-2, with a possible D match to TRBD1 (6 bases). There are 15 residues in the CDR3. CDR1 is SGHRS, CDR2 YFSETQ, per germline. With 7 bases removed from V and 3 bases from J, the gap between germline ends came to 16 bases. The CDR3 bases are TGCGCCAGCCATCTGGGCAGGGGTCACACCGGGGAGCTGTTTTTT. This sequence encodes CASHLGRGHTGELFF.

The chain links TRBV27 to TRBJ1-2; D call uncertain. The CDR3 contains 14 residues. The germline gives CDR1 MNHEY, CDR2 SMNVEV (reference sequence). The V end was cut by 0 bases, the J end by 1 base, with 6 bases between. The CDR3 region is CASSLSQLNYGYTF. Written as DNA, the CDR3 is TGTGCCAGCAGTTTATCGCAACTTAACTATGGCTACACCTTC.

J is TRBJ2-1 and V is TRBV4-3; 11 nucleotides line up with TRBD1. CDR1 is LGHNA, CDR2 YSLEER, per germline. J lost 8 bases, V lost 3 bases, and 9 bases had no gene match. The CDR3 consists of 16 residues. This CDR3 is CASSQHRDRGGYEQFF. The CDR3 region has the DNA TGCGCCAGCAGCCAGCACCGGGACAGGGGGGGCTATGAGCAGTTCTTC.

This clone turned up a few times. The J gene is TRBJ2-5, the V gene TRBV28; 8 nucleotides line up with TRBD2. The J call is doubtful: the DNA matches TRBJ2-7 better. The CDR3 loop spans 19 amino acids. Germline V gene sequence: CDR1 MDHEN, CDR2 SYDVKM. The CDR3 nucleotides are TGTGCCAGCAGTCCAAGTTGGGTGACGGGAGGGAGGCTTGGGACCGAGCAGTACTTC. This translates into CASSPSWVTGGRLGTEQYF.

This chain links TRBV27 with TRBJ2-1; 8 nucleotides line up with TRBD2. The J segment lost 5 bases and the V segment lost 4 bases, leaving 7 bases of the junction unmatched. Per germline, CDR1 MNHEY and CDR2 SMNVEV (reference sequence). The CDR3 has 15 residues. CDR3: CASSSVAAGDNEQFF. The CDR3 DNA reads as TGTGCCAGCAGTTCCGTCGCAGCGGGAGACAATGAGCAGTTCTTC.